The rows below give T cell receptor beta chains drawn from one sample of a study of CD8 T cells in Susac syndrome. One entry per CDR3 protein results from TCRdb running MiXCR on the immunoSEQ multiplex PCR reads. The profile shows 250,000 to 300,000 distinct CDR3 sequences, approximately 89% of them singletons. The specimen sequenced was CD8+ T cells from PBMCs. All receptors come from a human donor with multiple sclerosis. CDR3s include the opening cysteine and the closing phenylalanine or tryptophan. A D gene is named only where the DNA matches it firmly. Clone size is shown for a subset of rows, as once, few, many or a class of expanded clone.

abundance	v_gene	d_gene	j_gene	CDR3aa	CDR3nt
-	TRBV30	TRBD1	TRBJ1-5	CAWGQGQPQHF	TGTGCCTGGGGACAGGGACAGCCCCAGCATTTT
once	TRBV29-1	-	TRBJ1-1	CSVERGRGNTEAFF	TGCAGCGTTGAAAGAGGGCGCGGGAACACTGAAGCTTTCTTT
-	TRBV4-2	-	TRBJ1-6	CASSQDWWDSPLHF	TGTGCCAGCAGCCAAGATTGGTGGGATTCACCCCTCCACTTT
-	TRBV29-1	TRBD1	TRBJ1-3	CSVPGDSGNTIYF	TGCAGCGTTCCGGGGGACAGCGGAAACACCATATATTTT
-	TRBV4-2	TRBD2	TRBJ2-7	CASSQDQGREGYYEQYF	TGTGCCAGCAGCCAAGATCAGGGTCGGGAGGGGTACTACGAGCAGTACTTC
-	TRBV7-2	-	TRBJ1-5	CASSLTGDPYSNQPQHF	TGTGCCAGCAGCTTAACGGGGGACCCCTATAGCAATCAGCCCCAGCATTTT
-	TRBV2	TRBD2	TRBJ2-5	CASSESGGALGETQYF	TGTGCCAGCAGTGAAAGCGGGGGGGCCTTAGGAGAGACCCAGTACTTC
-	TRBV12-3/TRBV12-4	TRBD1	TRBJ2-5	CASLSGTAFQETQYF	TGTGCCAGCCTCTCCGGGACAGCCTTCCAAGAGACCCAGTACTTC
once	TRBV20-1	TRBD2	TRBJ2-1	CSARDESSGLDNEQFF	TGCAGTGCTAGAGATGAGTCTAGCGGGTTAGATAATGAGCAGTTCTTC
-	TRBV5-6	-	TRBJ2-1	CASSLEGARIEQFF	TGTGCCAGCAGCTTGGAAGGGGCGCGGATTGAGCAGTTCTTC
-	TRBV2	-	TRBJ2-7	CASRSDLFSFGQYF	TGTGCCAGCAGGTCAGACCTATTCTCTTTTGGGCAGTACTTC
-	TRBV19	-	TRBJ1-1	CASSIGTGLDTEAFF	TGTGCCAGTAGTATAGGAACAGGGCTCGACACTGAAGCTTTCTTT
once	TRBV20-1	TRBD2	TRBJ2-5	CSAHDRTTSGGLQETQYF	TGCAGTGCCCACGACCGAACGACTAGCGGGGGACTTCAAGAGACCCAGTACTTC
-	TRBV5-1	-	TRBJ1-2	CASRPPGGGYGYTF	TGCGCCAGCCGCCCTCCGGGGGGAGGCTATGGCTACACCTTC
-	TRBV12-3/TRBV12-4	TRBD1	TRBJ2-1	CASRVQGFEQFF	TGTGCCAGCAGAGTACAGGGGTTTGAGCAGTTCTTC
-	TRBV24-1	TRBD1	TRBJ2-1	CATSDSGGINEQFF	TGTGCCACCAGTGATTCAGGGGGAATCAATGAGCAGTTCTTC
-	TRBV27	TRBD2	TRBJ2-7	CASSLWGSGSYEQYF	TGTGCCAGCAGTTTATGGGGTAGCGGGAGCTACGAGCAGTACTTC
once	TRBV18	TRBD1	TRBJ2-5	CASSGDRAEETQYF	TGTGCCAGCTCAGGGGACAGGGCCGAAGAGACCCAGTACTTC
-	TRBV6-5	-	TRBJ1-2	CASSSGEEFYGYTF	TGTGCCAGCAGCTCAGGGGAAGAATTCTATGGCTACACCTTC
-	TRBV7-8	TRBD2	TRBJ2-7	CASTFGTSGHEQYF	TGTGCCAGCACCTTCGGGACTAGCGGCCACGAGCAGTACTTC
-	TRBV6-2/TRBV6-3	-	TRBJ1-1	CASRRSEAFF	TGTGCCAGCAGGAGATCAGAAGCTTTCTTT
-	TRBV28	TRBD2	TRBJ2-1	CASSLMLAGGLRPYNEQFF	TGTGCCAGCAGTTTGATGCTAGCGGGAGGGCTGCGGCCTTACAATGAGCAGTTCTTC
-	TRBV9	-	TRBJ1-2	CASSDGRGRVSGYTF	TGTGCCAGCAGCGATGGTAGGGGCAGAGTATCAGGCTACACCTTC
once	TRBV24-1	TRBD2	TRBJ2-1	CATSGTTGTSGSPYNEQFF	TGTGCCACCAGTGGGACGACTGGGACTAGCGGGAGTCCCTACAATGAGCAGTTCTTC
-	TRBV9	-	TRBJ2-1	CASSADPNKYNEQFF	TGTGCCAGCAGCGCTGACCCCAACAAGTACAATGAGCAGTTCTTC
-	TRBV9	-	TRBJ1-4	CASSVGRGEKLFF	TGTGCCAGCAGCGTAGGCAGGGGAGAAAAACTGTTTTTT
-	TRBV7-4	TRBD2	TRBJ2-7	CARLTCRPEKRGWDEQYF	TGTGCCAGGCTAACGTGCCGCCCGGAAAAGCGGGGCTGGGACGAGCAGTACTTC
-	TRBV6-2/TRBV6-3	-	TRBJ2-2	CASKGSNLDTGELFF	TGTGCCAGCAAAGGGAGTAACCTGGACACCGGGGAGCTGTTTTTT
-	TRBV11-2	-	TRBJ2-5	CASSLGSGREGETQYF	TGTGCCAGCAGCTTAGGGTCCGGGAGAGAGGGAGAGACCCAGTACTTC
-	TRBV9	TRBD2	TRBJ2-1	CASSDGGDNEQFF	TGTGCCAGCAGCGACGGGGGGGACAATGAGCAGTTCTTC
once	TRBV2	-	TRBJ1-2	CASSQRLFAYGYTF	TGTGCCAGCAGCCAGAGGCTTTTCGCTTATGGCTACACCTTC
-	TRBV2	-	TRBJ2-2	CASSDEATVWGESTGELFF	TGTGCCAGCAGTGACGAGGCAACGGTTTGGGGGGAGTCCACCGGGGAGCTGTTTTTT
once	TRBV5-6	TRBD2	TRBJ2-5	CASRRGGGETQYF	TGTGCCAGCAGGCGGGGGGGCGGAGAGACCCAGTACTTC
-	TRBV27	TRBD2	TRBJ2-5	CASSSAGPSGGQETQYF	TGTGCCAGCAGTTCGGCGGGGCCTAGCGGGGGGCAAGAGACCCAGTACTTC
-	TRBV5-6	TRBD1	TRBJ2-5	CASSMGGTGVSPQYF	TGTGCCAGCAGCATGGGGGGGACAGGGGTATCGCCCCAGTACTTC
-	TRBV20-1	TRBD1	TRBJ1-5	CSASKARDSLYQPQHF	TGCAGTGCTAGCAAAGCCCGGGACAGTTTGTATCAGCCCCAGCATTTT
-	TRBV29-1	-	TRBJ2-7	CSVVTADYEQYF	TGCAGCGTTGTCACAGCCGATTACGAGCAGTACTTC
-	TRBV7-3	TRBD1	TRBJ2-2	CASSPGTGLGGELFF	TGTGCCAGCAGCCCCGGGACAGGATTGGGCGGGGAGCTGTTTTTT
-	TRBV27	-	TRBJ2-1	CASRVSGPYNEQFF	TGTGCCAGTAGGGTATCGGGGCCCTACAATGAGCAGTTCTTC
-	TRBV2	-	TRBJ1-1	CASSEPGQLEAFF	TGTGCCAGCAGTGAACCCGGACAGCTTGAAGCTTTCTTT
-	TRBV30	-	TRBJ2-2	CAWSVGGRWELFF	TGTGCCTGGAGTGTAGGGGGGCGATGGGAGCTGTTTTTT
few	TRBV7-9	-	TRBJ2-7	CASSALGERRGTEQYF	TGTGCCAGCAGCGCCCTCGGAGAGCGGAGAGGCACTGAGCAGTACTTC
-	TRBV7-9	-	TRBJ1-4	CASSPRHTTNEKLFF	TGTGCCAGCAGCCCCCGACATACAACTAATGAAAAACTGTTTTTT
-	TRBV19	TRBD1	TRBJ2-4	CASCSRGLGIQYF	TGTGCCAGTTGCTCCAGGGGGCTGGGCATTCAGTACTTC
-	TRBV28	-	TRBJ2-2	CASTGQGSGELFF	TGTGCCAGCACCGGACAAGGGTCCGGGGAGCTGTTTTTT
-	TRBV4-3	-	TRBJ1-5	CASSQDLGDSNQPQHF	TGCGCCAGCAGCCAAGATCTAGGTGATAGCAATCAGCCCCAGCATTTT
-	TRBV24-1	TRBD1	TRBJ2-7	CATSELGQGGLYEQYF	TGTGCCACCAGTGAACTCGGACAGGGGGGCCTCTACGAGCAGTACTTC
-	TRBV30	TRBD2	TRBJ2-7	CAWSVGPSGTYEQYF	TGTGCCTGGAGTGTCGGGCCTAGCGGAACCTACGAGCAGTACTTC
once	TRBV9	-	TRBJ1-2	CASSPSPRQNYGYTF	TGTGCCAGCAGCCCGAGCCCAAGACAAAACTATGGCTACACCTTC
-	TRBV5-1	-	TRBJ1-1	CASRLPGAAEAFF	TGCGCCAGCAGATTGCCGGGGGCTGCTGAAGCTTTCTTT
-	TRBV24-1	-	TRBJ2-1	CATRHRDLAYNEQFF	TGTGCCACCCGACACCGGGACTTAGCCTACAATGAGCAGTTCTTC
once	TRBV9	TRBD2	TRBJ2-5	CASSAPGTSGTQYF	TGTGCCAGCAGCGCTCCCGGGACTAGCGGGACCCAGTACTTC
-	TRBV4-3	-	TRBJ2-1	CASSQDRDWANEQFF	TGCGCCAGCAGCCAAGATCGGGACTGGGCAAATGAGCAGTTCTTC
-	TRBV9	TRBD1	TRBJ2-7	CAMDRGYEQYF	TGTGCCATGGACAGGGGGTACGAGCAGTACTTC
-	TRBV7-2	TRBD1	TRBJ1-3	CASSLWTGPSGGSGNTIYF	TGTGCCAGCAGCCTATGGACAGGACCATCGGGGGGCTCTGGAAACACCATATATTTT